Here is one T cell receptor beta chain with its context. Its antigen remains unidentified. The source of the sample is a study of T-cell memory formation after mild COVID-19. Study outcomes and limitations: Detection of some responders pre-infection suggested pre-existing cross-reactive memory T cells participated.

V lost 7 bases and J lost 12, with 12 bases in between. The CDR3 covers 11 residues. Germline CDR1 reads KGHDR; CDR2 reads SFDVKD. From the 5' RACE reads, TCRdb called clonotypes with MiXCR, one entry per CDR3 protein. Of tens of thousands of distinct CDR3 sequences in the sample, around 25% were seen once. The clonotype comes from a man aged 18 to 30 who had mild COVID-19 (a few samples of this study predate the infection). Cell type and time point are not known. V and J are TRBV24-1 and TRBJ2-1; the D is unclear. Sequencing input: PBMCs or a T cell subset sorted from them (not recorded which). CDR3 DNA sequence: TGTGCCACCAGCCCGACTCCCCGGCAGTTCTTC. It codes for CATSPTPRQFF.